Below are 24 T cell receptor beta chains sequenced from a single sample in a study of T cells in localized non-small cell lung cancer. Clones were sequenced by immunoSEQ multiplex PCR, and TCRdb holds only the in-frame ones, with some missing. The sample lists 810 or so clones, roughly 20% occurring once. Source: normal lung tissue next to the tumor, taken before any cancer treatment. The receptor set was obtained from a female donor aged 60 or older with stage II squamous cell lung carcinoma.

This clone showed up just a few times. V and J are TRBV6-7 and TRBJ1-1; D is possibly TRBD1 (5 bases). TRBV6-7 falls under the ORF class, with uncertain function. The CDR3 contains 11 residues. Trimming shortened V by 6 bases and J by 8 bases, and 10 bases separated the two germline ends. The DNA for the CDR3 is TGTGCCAGCAGCCAGGGTACCGAAGCTTTCTTT. It encodes CASSQGTEAFF.

Only a few counts were recorded for this clone. This chain connects TRBV14 to TRBJ2-1, with a weak D call TRBD1 (5 bases). Trimming pared 0 bases from V and 8 bases from J, leaving 14 bases between. CDR3 length: 15 residues. The germline CDR1 and CDR2 sequences are SGHDN and FVKESK. This CDR3 is CASSQEPGMSHEQFF. Here the CDR3 DNA reads TGTGCCAGCAGCCAAGAGCCAGGGATGTCTCATGAGCAGTTCTTC. The complete variable domain, with remaining parts taken from reference TRBV14 and TRBJ2-1, reads EAGVTQFPSHSVIEKGQTVTLRCDPISGHDNLYWYRRVMGKEIKFLLHFVKESKQDESGMPNNRFLAERTGGTYSTLKVQPAELEDSGVYFCASSQEPGMSHEQFFGPGTRLTVL.

The chain recombines TRBV19 with TRBJ2-1, with TRBD2 matching over 13 bases. With V trimmed by 4 bases and J by 6 bases, 3 bases remained unmatched. CDR3 length: 15 residues. Per germline, CDR1 LNHDA and CDR2 SQIVND (reference sequence). The DNA of the CDR3 is TGTGCCAGTAGTAGAGGGACTAGCGGGATCAATGAGCAGTTCTTC. Encoded protein: CASSRGTSGINEQFF.

This clone ranks as large. The chain combines TRBV9 with TRBJ2-7; 8 bases fit TRBD1. Germline CDR1 reads SGDLS; CDR2 reads YYNGEE. The ends lost 4 bases at V and 2 bases at J; junction bases unmatched: 8. This CDR3 has 15 amino acids. The chain's CDR3 is CASSSGQGPTYEQYF. For the CDR3, the DNA is TGTGCCAGCAGCTCCGGACAGGGCCCCACCTACGAGCAGTACTTC.

This chain connects TRBV30 to TRBJ1-6, with no clear D. V shed 5 bases and J shed 8 bases, with 10 bases lying between them. The CDR3 has 12 amino acids. Germline V gene lookup returns CDR1 GTSNPN and CDR2 SVGIG (reference sequence). CDR3 sequence: CAWGGGDSPLHF. The DNA of the CDR3 is TGTGCCTGGGGAGGTGGAGATTCACCCCTCCACTTT.

Within the sample, this clone is medium-sized. This rearrangement joins TRBV6-8 to TRBJ2-2, with TRBD2 identical over 12 bases. CDR1 MNHGY and CDR2 SAAAGT come from the germline V gene. Losses at the gene ends were 2 bases for V and 0 bases for J; bases not matched to a gene: 7. This CDR3 is built from 19 residues. CDR3 amino acids: CASSYRASGGAANTGELFF. The DNA for the CDR3 is TGTGCCAGCAGTTACCGAGCTAGCGGGGGGGCCGCGAACACCGGGGAGCTGTTTTTT.

The chain combines TRBV19 with TRBJ1-2; maybe TRBD1 (6 bases). Trimming took 5 bases from V and 2 from J, leaving 12 bases between them. The CDR3 is made up of 14 amino acids. The V gene's germline CDR1 is LNHDA and CDR2 SQIVND (reference sequence). The CDR3 sequence: CASSFSGTNYGYTF. The CDR3 region has the DNA TGTGCCAGTAGTTTTTCCGGGACAAACTATGGCTACACCTTC.

This sequence joins TRBV6-1 and TRBJ2-7, with D hard to call. Trimming pared 1 base from V and 0 bases from J, leaving 10 bases between. The CDR3 spans 15 residues. Germline-derived CDR1 and CDR2 are MNHNS and SASEGT. The CDR3 sequence: CASSEGPGFSYEQYF. The CDR3 DNA reads TGTGCCAGCAGTGAAGGTCCCGGTTTCTCCTACGAGCAGTACTTC.

This clone was found a few times. The J gene is TRBJ2-1, the V gene TRBV11-3, with 12 bases identical to TRBD2. The trim removed 5 bases at V and 6 bases at J, leaving 8 bases unmatched. There are 16 residues in the CDR3. The V gene's germline CDR1 is SGHNT and CDR2 YENEEA. CDR3 DNA sequence: TGTGCCAGCAGCGGGCGCGGGGGACTAGCGGGCAATGAGCAGTTCTTC. Protein: CASSGRGGLAGNEQFF.

By its share, this clone is medium-sized. The chain combines TRBV7-2 with TRBJ1-1; maybe TRBD1 (5 bases). Germline V gives CDR1 SGHTA, CDR2 FQGNSA. V lost 7 bases and J lost 0, with 9 bases in between. The length of the CDR3 is 13 residues. CDR3 DNA: TGTGCCAGCACCCGACAGATGAACACTGAAGCTTTCTTT. It translates to CASTRQMNTEAFF. Full variable domain (missing parts from reference TRBV7-2 and TRBJ1-1): GAGVSQSPSNKVTEKGKDVELRCDPISGHTALYWYRQSLGQGLEFLIYFQGNSAPDKSGLPSDRFSAERTGGSVSTLTIQRTQQEDSAVYLCASTRQMNTEAFFGQGTRLTVV.

In nucleotides, the CDR3 is TGTGCCACCCGACAGGGGGTCTACAATGAGCAGTTCTTC. Its translation: CATRQGVYNEQFF. V is TRBV19 and J is TRBJ2-1; 9 bases map to TRBD1. V trimming: 10 bases; J trimming: 3 bases; junction bases outside the gene matches: 4. Germline V CDR1 and CDR2: LNHDA, SQIVND (reference sequence). The CDR3 has 13 amino acids. The whole variable domain, remainder taken from reference TRBV19 and TRBJ2-1, is DGGITQSPKYLFRKEGQNVTLSCEQNLNHDAMYWYRQDPGQGLRLIYYSQIVNDFQKGDIAEGYSVSREKKESFPLTVTSAQKNPTAFYLCATRQGVYNEQFFGPGTRLTVL.

In this sample, this clone is large. The rearrangement uses TRBV28 and TRBJ2-4; 7 nucleotides agree with TRBD1. There are 15 residues in the CDR3. Per germline, CDR1 MDHEN and CDR2 SYDVKM. The junction had 5 bases not matched to a gene; V was cut back by 0 bases and J by 6 bases. CDR3 sequence reads: CASSLWTGSRNIQYF. CDR3 bases: TGTGCCAGCAGTTTATGGACAGGGAGTAGAAACATTCAGTACTTC. Full variable domain (outside the CDR3, taken from reference TRBV28 and TRBJ2-4): DVKVTQSSRYLVKRTGEKVFLECVQDMDHENMFWYRQDPGLGLRLIYFSYDVKMKEKGDIPEGYSVSREKKERFSLILESASTNQTSMYLCASSLWTGSRNIQYFGAGTRLSVL.

This clone has a handful of counts. The chain carries TRBV19 and TRBJ2-2; TRBD2 matches 12 bases. V was pared by 4 bases and J by 2 bases, with 5 bases of the junction left unmatched. Per the germline V gene, CDR1 is LNHDA and CDR2 is SQIVND (reference sequence). The CDR3 has 17 amino acids. CDR3 coding DNA: TGTGCCAGTAGTAGACGACTAGCGGGAGCTAACACCGGGGAGCTGTTTTTT. This encodes CASSRRLAGANTGELFF.

The chain employs TRBV30 and TRBJ1-2; D gene ambiguous. Trimming pared 3 bases from V and 5 bases from J, leaving 13 bases between. The CDR3 is made up of 13 amino acids. Germline V gene data show CDR1 as GTSNPN and CDR2 as SVGIG (reference sequence). For the CDR3, the DNA is TGTGCCTGGAGCGAGGACCGTGGATATGGCTACACCTTC. It translates to CAWSEDRGYGYTF.

This clone was counted between two and nine times. The chain links TRBV6-8 to TRBJ2-1; TRBD2 might be the D (6 bases). The CDR3 is 15 amino acids. Germline V CDR1 and CDR2: MNHGY, SAAAGT. Trimming stripped 5 bases from V and 2 bases from J, with 13 bases between. The CDR3 loop is CASSTTSSTYNEQFF. The CDR3 DNA follows: TGTGCCAGCAGTACCACTAGCTCCACCTACAATGAGCAGTTCTTC.

The genes are TRBV11-3 and TRBJ1-6; the D gene is possibly TRBD1 (6 bases). This CDR3 is built from 15 residues. V was clipped by 5 bases and J by 8 bases, with 16 bases between them. In germline, CDR1 is SGHNT, CDR2 YENEEA. CDR3 nucleotide sequence: TGTGCCAGCAGCCAAGTGGCGGACAGCTATTCACCCCTCCACTTT. Its protein is CASSQVADSYSPLHF.

This clone was seen once. This sequence joins TRBV29-1 and TRBJ1-4, with D possibly being TRBD1 (6 bases). Germline lookup yields CDR1 SQVTM and CDR2 ANQGSEA. This CDR3 comprises 13 residues. V lost 3 bases to trimming and J lost 5 bases, with 10 bases between them. As DNA, the CDR3 is TGCAGCGTTGATACAGGGCTGAATGAAAAACTGTTTTTT. Protein sequence: CSVDTGLNEKLFF.

Only a few counts were recorded for this clone. The rearrangement joins TRBV11-3 to TRBJ2-1; TRBD1 matches at 9 bases. Germline lookup yields CDR1 SGHNT and CDR2 YENEEA. With V trimmed by 5 bases and J by 7 bases, 9 bases remained unmatched. CDR3 length equals 15 residues. CDR3 DNA: TGTGCCAGCAGCACCCAACAGGGGGCTAGGAATGAGCAGTTCTTC. This codes for CASSTQQGARNEQFF.

In its sample, this clone was seen a few times. V usage is TRBV28 and J usage is TRBJ2-2, with D maybe TRBD1 (5 bases). V was cut by 6 bases and J by 1 base, with 15 bases left in between. CDR1 is MDHEN and CDR2 is SYDVKM in the germline V gene. This CDR3 has 16 amino acids. CDR3 DNA: TGTGCCAGCAGCCGAGACAGCCAAAGGAACACCGGGGAGCTGTTTTTT. Amino acid sequence: CASSRDSQRNTGELFF.

This clone was picked up a small number of times. X is used for the amino acid whose nucleotide is unread or ambiguous. The J gene is TRBJ2-3, the V gene TRBV9, with D maybe TRBD1 (6 bases). CDR3 length: 14 residues. V gave up 8 bases and J gave up 6 bases, with 19 bases separating them. The germline V gene encodes CDR1 SGDLS and CDR2 YYNGEE. The CDR3 here is CASGQGXVEDTQYF. As DNA, the CDR3 is TGTGCCAGTGGGCAGGGGRTAGTTGAGGATACGCAGTATTTT.

V is TRBV6-8 and J is TRBJ2-6; D tentatively fits TRBD1 or TRBD2 (6 bases each). The CDR3 is 15 residues long. V lost 7 bases and J lost 1, with 11 bases in between. Germline V gene lookup returns CDR1 MNHGY and CDR2 SAAAGT. The CDR3 nucleotides read TGTGCCAGCACTATAGGGGGGTCTGGGGCCAACGTCCTGACTTTC. Translation: CASTIGGSGANVLTF.

This chain uses TRBV11-3 with TRBJ1-1, with D possibly being TRBD1 (6 bases). Trimming stripped 4 bases from V and 4 bases from J, with 13 bases between. The CDR3 sequence is 14 residues long. CDR1 and CDR2 from the germline V gene are SGHNT and YENEEA. The CDR3 sequence is CASSYRQASTEAFF. The CDR3 DNA follows: TGTGCCAGCAGCTATCGACAGGCCTCCACTGAAGCTTTCTTT. The full variable domain, rest sourced from reference TRBV11-3 and TRBJ1-1, is EAGVVQSPRYKIIEKKQPVAFWCNPISGHNTLYWYLQNLGQGPELLIRYENEEAVDDSQLPKDRFSAERLKGVDSTLKIQPAELGDSAVYLCASSYRQASTEAFFGQGTRLTVV.

The chain combines TRBV6-8 with TRBJ1-5, with TRBD1 as a possible D gene (5 bases). CDR1 MNHGY and CDR2 SAAAGT come from the germline V gene. The CDR3 totals 14 residues. V was pared by 10 bases and J by 6 bases, with 19 bases between. The DNA for the CDR3 is TGTGCCACCCTGAGAGGGGATAGAGGTCAGCCCCAGCATTTT. Protein product: CATLRGDRGQPQHF.

Sample share makes this clone medium-sized. The chain links TRBV11-3 to TRBJ2-1; TRBD2 matches at 8 bases. Germline CDR1 SGHNT, CDR2 YENEEA. The CDR3 is 15 residues long. V shed 3 bases, J shed 9 bases, and the junction held 10 bases outside the gene matches. CDR3 sequence reads: CASSFSGTRGGEQFF. As DNA, the CDR3 is TGTGCCAGCAGCTTTTCAGGGACTAGGGGGGGTGAGCAGTTCTTC. The whole variable domain, remainder taken from reference TRBV11-3 and TRBJ2-1, is EAGVVQSPRYKIIEKKQPVAFWCNPISGHNTLYWYLQNLGQGPELLIRYENEEAVDDSQLPKDRFSAERLKGVDSTLKIQPAELGDSAVYLCASSFSGTRGGEQFFGPGTRLTVL.